What follows describes a single T cell receptor beta chain. Antigen unknown. The sample belongs to a study of T cell repertoires in cytomegalovirus infection. The overall study: HLA-B-restricted CMV epitopes that are well studied, plus recently identified HLA-C-restricted ones, were used by the study. An indication of both CMV infection and matching HLA type came from public TCR beta signatures. Study observations and caveats: Adding up the frequency of public TCR beta families identified people who carried CMV plus the relevant HLA. Dominating the ex vivo response were HLA-C-restricted CMV-specific TCR beta clonotypes.

MiXCR, run by TCRdb on the reads, gives a single entry per CDR3 protein. The sample consists of 600,000 to 700,000 distinct CDR3 sequences, about 33% of them appearing once. The CDR3 extends over 14 amino acids. V was cut by 7 bases and J by 9 bases, with 19 bases left in between. CDR1 MNHNY and CDR2 SVGAGI come from the germline V gene (reference sequence). Here the sequenced sample was cultured PBMCs, taken from culture after CMV antigen stimulation. This clonotype originated in a human donor in good health (CMV status not recorded). Some clones in this sample may be carry-over from other donors' samples. V is TRBV6-6 and J is TRBJ2-1; D gene unclear. For the CDR3, the DNA is TGTGCCAGCACCCTTAGCCGGAGTGGCCCTGAGCAGTTCTTC. This encodes CASTLSRSGPEQFF.